The clone carrying this T cell receptor beta chain came up a few times. The sample comes from a study of blood T cell repertoires in COVID-19. Background on the study: Nucleic acid was either cDNA or gDNA, and it came from T cells, B-cell-depleted T cells, or PBMCs.

The CDR3 contains 15 residues. Germline V lookup: CDR1 LNHDA, CDR2 SQIVND (reference sequence). The ends lost 6 bases at V and 5 bases at J; junction bases unmatched: 4. Original handling: Cell counts per sample came from amplifying reference gene primers. Produced via immunoSEQ multiplex PCR; TCRdb's table is partial and in-frame only. That table gives V, J and clone size, and the DNA gave D and trimming. The table has 39,000 or so clones, around 80% seen once. The source is a woman older than 75 with active or convalescent COVID-19. The source material was peripheral blood. J is TRBJ2-1 and V is TRBV19, with 13 bases that match TRBD2. The CDR3 DNA follows: TGTGCCAGTAGCCCCGGACTAGCGGGGGACAATGAGCAGTTCTTC. Translation: CASSPGLAGDNEQFF.